These 13 T cell receptor beta chains were sequenced from one sample in a study of CD8+ T cells in alopecia areata. Treatment here: oral pan-JAK inhibitor, 5-10 mg twice daily. cDNA serving as the sequencing template came from extracted, reverse transcribed RNA. Clones were read by immunoSEQ multiplex PCR, and TCRdb kept only the in-frame ones, dropping some. The sample has approximately 210,000 clones; approximately 72% are singletons. The specimen was CD4+ T cells sorted from blood, collected at week 44, from a patient treated with tofacitinib. The receptors were gathered from a human donor with alopecia areata.

In DNA form, the CDR3 reads TGTGCCAGCAGTGTTCTCGCGGGGAGCTCCTACAATGAGCAGTTCTTC. This translates into CASSVLAGSSYNEQFF. The chain carries TRBV2 and TRBJ2-1, with TRBD2 as a possible D gene (6 bases). Trimming removed 4 bases from V and 0 bases from J, with 13 bases in between. The CDR3 runs 16 residues. Germline CDR1 reads SNHLY; CDR2 reads FYNNEI. Full variable domain (missing parts from reference TRBV2 and TRBJ2-1): EPEVTQTPSHQVTQMGQEVILRCVPISNHLYFYWYRQILGQKVEFLVSFYNNEISEKSEIFDDQFSVERPDGSNFTLKIRSTKLEDSAMYFCASSVLAGSSYNEQFFGPGTRLTVL.

The J gene is TRBJ2-5, the V gene TRBV7-9; 8 nucleotides align to TRBD1. V lost 0 bases and J lost 7; bases outside the gene matches: 10. This CDR3 region has 16 residues. Germline V gene sequence: CDR1 SEHNR, CDR2 FQNEAQ (reference sequence). The CDR3 bases are TGTGCCAGCAGCTTAGCTCTTTCCAGGGGGCATGGGACCCAGTACTTC. Encoded protein: CASSLALSRGHGTQYF.

The sample holds a few counts of this clone. The V call is TRBV7-3, the J call TRBJ1-4; tentative D call: TRBD1 (5 bases). Trimming shortened V by 0 bases and J by 7 bases, and 18 bases separated the two germline ends. This CDR3 is 17 amino acids long. The germline CDR1 and CDR2 sequences are SGHTA and FQGTGA. CDR3 protein: CASSLTDTRAPGEKLFF. In nucleotides, the CDR3 is TGTGCCAGCAGCTTAACGGACACTAGGGCGCCCGGTGAAAAACTGTTTTTT.

V is TRBV7-2 and J is TRBJ1-5; D is unclear. Looked up from germline, CDR1 is SGHTA and CDR2 is FQGNSA. V was shortened by 4 bases and J by 6 bases, with 13 bases between the two germline ends. The CDR3 has 14 residues. In DNA, the CDR3 is TGTGCCAGCAGCTCGAATGGACGGAGTCAGCCCCAGCATTTT. This gives the protein CASSSNGRSQPQHF.

The chain has TRBV5-6 and TRBJ1-5; a possible D gene is TRBD1 (6 bases). In germline, CDR1 is SGHDT, CDR2 YYEEEE. Trimming left V 2 bases short and J 1 base short, with 10 bases between. The CDR3 totals 15 residues. CDR3 nucleotide sequence: TGTGCCAGCAGCTTAGGGGGGATGAGCAATCAGCCCCAGCATTTT. Protein: CASSLGGMSNQPQHF. Drawing the rest from reference TRBV5-6 and TRBJ1-5, the complete variable domain is DAGVTQSPTHLIKTRGQQVTLRCSPKSGHDTVSWYQQALGQGPQFIFQYYEEEERQRGNFPDRFSGHQFPNYSSELNVNALLLGDSALYLCASSLGGMSNQPQHFGDGTRLSIL.

The gene calls are TRBV30 and TRBJ1-1; the match to TRBD1 covers 7 bases. The CDR3 loop spans 14 amino acids. Unmatched junction bases numbered 4, after V lost 0 bases and J lost 3 bases. From germline, CDR1 is GTSNPN and CDR2 SVGIG (reference sequence). CDR3 residues: CAWSVGQDYTEAFF. The CDR3 DNA follows: TGTGCCTGGAGTGTCGGACAGGACTACACTGAAGCTTTCTTT.

This clone has just one count. This sequence joins TRBV18 and TRBJ1-5; 7 bases line up with TRBD1. The germline V gene has CDR1 KGHSH and CDR2 LQKENI. V gave up 4 bases and J gave up 1 base; unmatched junction bases: 4. The CDR3 totals 15 residues. The CDR3 loop is CASSQTGKSNQPQHF. The CDR3 bases are TGTGCCAGCTCACAGACAGGGAAGAGCAATCAGCCCCAGCATTTT.

This clone has more than one count but fewer than ten. The chain couples TRBV29-1 to TRBJ2-5, with a possible D match to TRBD2 (6 bases). The length of the CDR3 is 14 residues. CDR1 SQVTM and CDR2 ANQGSEA come from the germline V gene. Deletions cut 6 bases from V and 0 bases from J, with 14 bases between. The CDR3 protein is CSVAGRANQETQYF. CDR3 nucleotides: TGCAGCGTCGCGGGACGGGCCAACCAAGAGACCCAGTACTTC. Supplemented by reference TRBV29-1 and TRBJ2-5, the full variable domain reads SAVISQKPSRDICQRGTSLTIQCQVDSQVTMMFWYRQQPGQSLTLIATANQGSEATYESGFVIDKFPISRPNLTFSTLTVSNMSPEDSSIYLCSVAGRANQETQYFGPGTRLLVL.

The V and J genes are TRBV29-1 and TRBJ1-1, with D maybe TRBD1 (5 bases). V was cut by 6 bases and J by 1 base, with 9 bases left in between. Germline assignment: CDR1 SQVTM and CDR2 ANQGSEA. The CDR3 has 12 residues. The CDR3 protein is CSVSTGNTEAFF. CDR3 coding DNA: TGCAGCGTGTCCACAGGGAACACTGAAGCTTTCTTT.

The chain recombines TRBV7-2 with TRBJ1-2, with 8 positions matching TRBD1. The CDR3 is made up of 14 amino acids. The germline V gene encodes CDR1 SGHTA and CDR2 FQGNSA. After removal of 1 base from V and 10 bases from J, the junction contained 8 bases not matched to a gene. CDR3 DNA sequence: TGTGCCAGCAGCTTAGGCGAACGACAGGGGCCCTACACCTTC. It yields the protein CASSLGERQGPYTF.

This clone occurred a few times. The chain uses TRBV7-2 and TRBJ2-3; 9 bases line up with TRBD1. The ends lost 4 bases at V and 3 bases at J; junction bases unmatched: 8. The germline CDR1 and CDR2 sequences are SGHTA and FQGNSA. CDR3 length equals 16 residues. This CDR3 reads CASSYAGTGRTDTQYF. DNA of the CDR3: TGTGCCAGCAGCTACGCCGGGACAGGGAGGACAGATACGCAGTATTTT.

This rearrangement joins TRBV29-1 to TRBJ2-7; D is possibly TRBD1 (6 bases). The CDR3 is 12 amino acids. Germline V CDR1 and CDR2: SQVTM, ANQGSEA. Trimming shortened V by 7 bases and J by 5 bases, and 15 bases separated the two germline ends. Here the CDR3 reads CSATTQGNEQYF. The CDR3 region has the DNA TGCAGCGCTACTACACAGGGAAACGAGCAGTACTTC.

The chain carries TRBV5-1 and TRBJ2-2, with D tentatively TRBD1 or TRBD2 (5 bases each). In germline, CDR1 is SGHRS, CDR2 YFSETQ. The CDR3 runs to 17 residues. V was pared by 4 bases and J by 2 bases, with 18 bases between. The CDR3 loop reads CASSIRLGTDNTGELFF. The CDR3 DNA follows: TGCGCCAGCAGCATTCGACTCGGGACGGACAACACCGGGGAGCTGTTTTTT.